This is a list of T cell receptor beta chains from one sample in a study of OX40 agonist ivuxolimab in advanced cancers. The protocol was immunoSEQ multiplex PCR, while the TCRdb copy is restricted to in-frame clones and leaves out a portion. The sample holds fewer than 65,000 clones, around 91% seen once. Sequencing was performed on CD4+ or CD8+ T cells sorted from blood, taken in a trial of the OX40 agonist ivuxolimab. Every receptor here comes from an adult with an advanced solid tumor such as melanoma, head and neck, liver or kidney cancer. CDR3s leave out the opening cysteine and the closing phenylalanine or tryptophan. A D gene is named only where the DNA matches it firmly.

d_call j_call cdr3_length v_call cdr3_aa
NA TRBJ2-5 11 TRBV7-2 ASSLLQEETQY
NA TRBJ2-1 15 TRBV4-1 ASSSRPLRELYNEQF
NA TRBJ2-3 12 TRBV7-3 ASSPLKATDTQY
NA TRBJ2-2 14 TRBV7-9 ASSETWGARTGELF
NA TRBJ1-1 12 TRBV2 ASSALTVNTEAF
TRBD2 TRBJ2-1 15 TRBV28 ASSSGRGTSGNSEQF
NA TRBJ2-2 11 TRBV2 ASSALIRGELF
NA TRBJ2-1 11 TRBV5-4 ASSWAPINEQF
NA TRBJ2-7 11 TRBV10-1 ASSEGGSYEQY
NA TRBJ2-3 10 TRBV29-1 SVILATDTQY
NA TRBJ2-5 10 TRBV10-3 ATGLRGETQY
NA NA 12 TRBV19 ATSLLGGAGELF
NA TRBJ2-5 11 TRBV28 ASSLTGEETQY
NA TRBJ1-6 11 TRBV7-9 ASSPRTDSPLH
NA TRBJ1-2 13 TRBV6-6 ASSPLVTGGYGYT
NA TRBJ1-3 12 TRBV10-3 AISEEGELNTIY
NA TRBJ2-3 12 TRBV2 ASSQGIGTDTQY
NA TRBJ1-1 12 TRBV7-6 ASSLQGTDTEAF
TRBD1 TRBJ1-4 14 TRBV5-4 ASSLGQGSTNEKLF
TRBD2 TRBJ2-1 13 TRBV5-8 ASSSPGLSYNEQF
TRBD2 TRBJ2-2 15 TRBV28 ASSLWGLAGLTGELF
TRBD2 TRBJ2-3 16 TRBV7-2 ASSLRGGSGRAQDTQY
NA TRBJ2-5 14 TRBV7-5 ARSLRPGLADETQY
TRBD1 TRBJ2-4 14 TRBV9 ASSVGLSGRGNIQY
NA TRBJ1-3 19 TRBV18 ASSPRITEPGPLRWGNTIY
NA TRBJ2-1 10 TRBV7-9 ASSPSYNEQF
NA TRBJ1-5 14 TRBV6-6 ASRSGTIVGWQPQH
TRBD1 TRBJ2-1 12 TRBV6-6 ASTRQGPYNEQF
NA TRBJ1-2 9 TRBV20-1 SALNYYGYT
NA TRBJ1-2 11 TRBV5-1 ASSLEAGYGYT
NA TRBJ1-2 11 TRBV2 ASSRTVLGGYT
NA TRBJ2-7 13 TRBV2 ASSEARGGGYEQY
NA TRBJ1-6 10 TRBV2 ASGVKYTPLH
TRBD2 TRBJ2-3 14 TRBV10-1 ASPKREGRSFDTQY
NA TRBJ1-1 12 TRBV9 ASSVEGRGTEAF
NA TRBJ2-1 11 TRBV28 ASSLYSYNEQF
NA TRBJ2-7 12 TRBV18 ASSPPGQRYEQY